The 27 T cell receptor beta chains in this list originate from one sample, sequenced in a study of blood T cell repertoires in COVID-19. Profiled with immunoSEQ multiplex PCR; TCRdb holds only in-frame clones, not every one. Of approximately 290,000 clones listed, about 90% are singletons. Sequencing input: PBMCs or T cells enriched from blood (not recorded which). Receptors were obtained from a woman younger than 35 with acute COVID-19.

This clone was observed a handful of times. CDR3 sequence reads: CASSLGPGLAGENEQFF. In nucleotides, the CDR3 is TGTGCCAGCAGCTTGGGACCGGGACTAGCGGGAGAAAATGAGCAGTTCTTC. This chain uses TRBV5-4 with TRBJ2-1; 14 positions agree with TRBD2. The germline CDR1 and CDR2 sequences are SGHNT and YYREEE (reference sequence). This CDR3 has 17 amino acids. The V and J ends lost 0 bases and 7 bases, in that order; junction bases with no gene match: 6.

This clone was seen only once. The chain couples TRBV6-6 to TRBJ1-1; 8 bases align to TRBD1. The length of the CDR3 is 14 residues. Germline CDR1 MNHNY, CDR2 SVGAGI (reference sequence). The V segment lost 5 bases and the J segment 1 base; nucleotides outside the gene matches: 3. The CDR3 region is CASSTGQGNTEAFF. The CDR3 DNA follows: TGTGCCAGCAGTACCGGACAGGGGAACACTGAAGCTTTCTTT.

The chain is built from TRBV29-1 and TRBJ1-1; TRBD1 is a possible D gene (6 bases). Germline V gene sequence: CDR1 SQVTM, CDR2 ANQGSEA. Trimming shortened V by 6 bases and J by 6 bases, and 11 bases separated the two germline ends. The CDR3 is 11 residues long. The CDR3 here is CSVQGRAEAFF. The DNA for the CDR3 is TGCAGCGTACAGGGTCGAGCTGAAGCTTTCTTT.

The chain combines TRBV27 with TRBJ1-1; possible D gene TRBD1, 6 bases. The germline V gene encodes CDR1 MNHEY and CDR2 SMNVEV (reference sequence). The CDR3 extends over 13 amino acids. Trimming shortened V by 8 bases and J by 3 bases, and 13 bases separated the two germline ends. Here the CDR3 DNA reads TGTGCCAGCTTTACAGGGAGGGACACTGAAGCTTTCTTT. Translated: CASFTGRDTEAFF.

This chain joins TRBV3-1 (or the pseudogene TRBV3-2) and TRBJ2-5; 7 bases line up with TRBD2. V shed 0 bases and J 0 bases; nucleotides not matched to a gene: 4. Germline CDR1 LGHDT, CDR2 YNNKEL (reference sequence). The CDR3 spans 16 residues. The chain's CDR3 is CASSQEGGSYQETQYF. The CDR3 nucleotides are TGTGCCAGCAGCCAAGAAGGCGGGAGTTACCAAGAGACCCAGTACTTC.

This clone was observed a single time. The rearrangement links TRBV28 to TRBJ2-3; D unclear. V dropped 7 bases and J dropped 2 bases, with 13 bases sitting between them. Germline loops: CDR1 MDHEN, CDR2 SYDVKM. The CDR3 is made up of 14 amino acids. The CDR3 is CASTDSRVTDTQYF. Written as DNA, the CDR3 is TGTGCCAGCACCGATTCCCGGGTCACAGATACGCAGTATTTT.

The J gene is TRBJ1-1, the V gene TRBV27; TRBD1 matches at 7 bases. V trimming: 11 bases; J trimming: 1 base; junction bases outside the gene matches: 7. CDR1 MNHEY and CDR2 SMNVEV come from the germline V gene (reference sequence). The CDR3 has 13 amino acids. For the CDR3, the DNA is TGTGCCTCAAACAGGGGACCGAACACTGAAGCTTTCTTT. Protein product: CASNRGPNTEAFF.

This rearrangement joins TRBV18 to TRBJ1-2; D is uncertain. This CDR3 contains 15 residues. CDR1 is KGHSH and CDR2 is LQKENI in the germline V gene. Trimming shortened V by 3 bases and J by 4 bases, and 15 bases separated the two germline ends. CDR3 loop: CASSPYTEEAYGYTF. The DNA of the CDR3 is TGTGCCAGCTCACCTTACACCGAGGAGGCCTATGGCTACACCTTC.

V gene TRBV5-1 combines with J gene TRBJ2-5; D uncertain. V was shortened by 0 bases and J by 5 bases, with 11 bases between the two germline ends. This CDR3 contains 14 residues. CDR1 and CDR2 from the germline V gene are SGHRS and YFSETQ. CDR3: CASSLAVLPETQYF. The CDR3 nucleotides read TGCGCCAGCAGCTTGGCAGTGCTCCCGGAGACCCAGTACTTC.

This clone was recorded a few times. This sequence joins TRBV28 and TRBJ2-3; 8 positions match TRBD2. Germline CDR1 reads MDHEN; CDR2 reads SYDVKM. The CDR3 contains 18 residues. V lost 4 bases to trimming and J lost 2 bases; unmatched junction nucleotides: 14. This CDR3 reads CASSSPYLLAGNTDTQYF. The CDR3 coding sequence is TGTGCCAGCAGTTCCCCCTACCTTTTAGCGGGGAACACAGATACGCAGTATTTT.

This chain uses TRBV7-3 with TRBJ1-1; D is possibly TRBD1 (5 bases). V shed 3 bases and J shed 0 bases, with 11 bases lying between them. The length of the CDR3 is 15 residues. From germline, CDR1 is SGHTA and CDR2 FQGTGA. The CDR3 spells CASSFIRQMNTEAFF. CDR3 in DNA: TGTGCCAGCAGCTTTATCAGACAGATGAACACTGAAGCTTTCTTT. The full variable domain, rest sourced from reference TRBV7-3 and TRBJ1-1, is GAGVSQTPSNKVTEKGKYVELRCDPISGHTALYWYRQSLGQGPEFLIYFQGTGAADDSGLPNDRFFAVRPEGSVSTLKIQRTERGDSAVYLCASSFIRQMNTEAFFGQGTRLTVV.

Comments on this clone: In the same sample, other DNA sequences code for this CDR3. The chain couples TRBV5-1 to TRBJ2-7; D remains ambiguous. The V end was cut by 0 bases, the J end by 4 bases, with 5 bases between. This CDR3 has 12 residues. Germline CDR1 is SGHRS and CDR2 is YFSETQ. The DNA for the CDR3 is TGCGCCAGCAGCTTGGTCGGGTACGAGCAGTACTTC. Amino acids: CASSLVGYEQYF.

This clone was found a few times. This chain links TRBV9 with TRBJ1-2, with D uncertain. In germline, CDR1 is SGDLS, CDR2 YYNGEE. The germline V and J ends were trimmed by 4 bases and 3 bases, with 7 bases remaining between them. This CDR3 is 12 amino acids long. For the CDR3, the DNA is TGTGCCAGCAGCCCCCGGGACTATGGCTACACCTTC. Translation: CASSPRDYGYTF.

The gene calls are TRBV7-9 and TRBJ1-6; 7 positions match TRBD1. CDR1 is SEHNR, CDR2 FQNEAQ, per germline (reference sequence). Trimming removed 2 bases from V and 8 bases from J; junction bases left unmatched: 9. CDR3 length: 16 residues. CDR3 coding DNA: TGTGCCAGCAGCTTACCCGGGACAGCCCTGGATTCACCCCTCCACTTT. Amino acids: CASSLPGTALDSPLHF. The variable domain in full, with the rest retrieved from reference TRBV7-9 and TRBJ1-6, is DTGVSQNPRHKITKRGQNVTFRCDPISEHNRLYWYRQTLGQGPEFLTYFQNEAQLEKSRLLSDRFSAERPKGSFSTLEIQRTEQGDSAMYLCASSLPGTALDSPLHFGNGTRLTVT.

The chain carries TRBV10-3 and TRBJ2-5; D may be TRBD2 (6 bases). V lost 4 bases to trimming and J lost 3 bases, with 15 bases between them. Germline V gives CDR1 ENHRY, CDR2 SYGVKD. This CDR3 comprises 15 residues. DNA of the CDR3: TGTGCCATCAGTGCCCCGGGACTCACGAAAGAGACCCAGTACTTC. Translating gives CAISAPGLTKETQYF.

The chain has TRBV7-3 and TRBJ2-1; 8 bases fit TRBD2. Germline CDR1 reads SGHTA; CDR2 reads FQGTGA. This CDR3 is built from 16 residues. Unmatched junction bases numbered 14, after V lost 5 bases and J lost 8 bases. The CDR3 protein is CASSLKGLAGRDEQFF. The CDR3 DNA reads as TGTGCCAGCAGCCTAAAAGGCCTAGCGGGTCGAGATGAGCAGTTCTTC.

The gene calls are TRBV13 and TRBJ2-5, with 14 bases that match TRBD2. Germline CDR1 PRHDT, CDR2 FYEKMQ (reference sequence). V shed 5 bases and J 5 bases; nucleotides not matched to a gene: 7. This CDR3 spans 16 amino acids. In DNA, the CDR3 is TGTGCCAGCAGCGTCGGACTAGCGGGAGGTATGGAGACCCAGTACTTC. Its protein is CASSVGLAGGMETQYF.

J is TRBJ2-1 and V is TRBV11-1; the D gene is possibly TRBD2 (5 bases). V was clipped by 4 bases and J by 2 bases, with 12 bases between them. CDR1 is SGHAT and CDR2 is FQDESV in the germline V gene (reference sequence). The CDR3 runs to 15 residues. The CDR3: CASSSQRIPYNEQFF. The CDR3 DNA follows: TGTGCCAGCAGCTCCCAGCGGATACCCTACAATGAGCAGTTCTTC.

This chain's CDR3 is CASSPPGDNYGYTF. CDR3 bases: TGTGCCAGCAGTCCCCCGGGGGATAACTATGGCTACACCTTC. V and J are TRBV28 and TRBJ1-2; maybe TRBD1 (5 bases). Germline V gives CDR1 MDHEN, CDR2 SYDVKM. V lost 5 bases and J 1 base, leaving 11 bases between the germline ends. This CDR3 region has 14 residues.

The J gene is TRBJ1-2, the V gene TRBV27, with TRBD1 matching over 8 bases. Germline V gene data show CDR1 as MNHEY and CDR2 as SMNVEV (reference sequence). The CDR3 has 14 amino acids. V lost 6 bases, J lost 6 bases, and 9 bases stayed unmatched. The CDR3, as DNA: TGTGCCAGCAGAGACACAGGGGGGTCGAATGGCTACACCTTC. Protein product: CASRDTGGSNGYTF.

The CDR3 protein is CASSSGQANEKLFF. The CDR3 DNA reads as TGTGCCAGCAGTTCGGGACAGGCTAATGAAAAACTGTTTTTT. V gene TRBV28 combines with J gene TRBJ1-4; TRBD1 aligns across 8 bases. The trim removed 4 bases at V and 3 bases at J, leaving 1 base unmatched. This CDR3 spans 14 amino acids. Per the germline V gene, CDR1 is MDHEN and CDR2 is SYDVKM.

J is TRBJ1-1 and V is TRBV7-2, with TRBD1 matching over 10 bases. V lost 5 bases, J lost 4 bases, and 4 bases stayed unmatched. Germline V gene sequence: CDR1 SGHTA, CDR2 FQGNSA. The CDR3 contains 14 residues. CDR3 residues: CASSPDRGRTEAFF. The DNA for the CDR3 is TGTGCCAGCAGCCCTGACAGGGGGCGCACTGAAGCTTTCTTT.

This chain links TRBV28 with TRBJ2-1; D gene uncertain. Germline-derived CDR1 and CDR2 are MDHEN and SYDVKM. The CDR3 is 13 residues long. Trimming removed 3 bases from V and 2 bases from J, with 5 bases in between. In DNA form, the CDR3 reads TGTGCCAGCAGTTTTACAACCTACAATGAGCAGTTCTTC. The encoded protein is CASSFTTYNEQFF.

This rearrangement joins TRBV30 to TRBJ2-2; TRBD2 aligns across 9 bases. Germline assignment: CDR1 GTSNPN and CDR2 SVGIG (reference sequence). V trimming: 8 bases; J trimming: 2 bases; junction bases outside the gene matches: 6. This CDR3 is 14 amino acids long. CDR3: CARREGSNTGELFF. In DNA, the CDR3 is TGTGCCCGGCGGGAGGGTAGTAACACCGGGGAGCTGTTTTTT.

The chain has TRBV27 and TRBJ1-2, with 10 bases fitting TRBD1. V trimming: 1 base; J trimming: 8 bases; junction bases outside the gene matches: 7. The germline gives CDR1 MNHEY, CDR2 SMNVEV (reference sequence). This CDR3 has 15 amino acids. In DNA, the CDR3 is TGTGCCAGCAGTTTATGGGGGACAGGGGAGGGCGGCTACACCTTC. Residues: CASSLWGTGEGGYTF.

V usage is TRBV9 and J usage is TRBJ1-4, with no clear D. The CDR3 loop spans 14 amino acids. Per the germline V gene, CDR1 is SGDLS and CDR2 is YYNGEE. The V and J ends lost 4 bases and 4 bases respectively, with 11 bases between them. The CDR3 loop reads CASSWGGSNEKLFF. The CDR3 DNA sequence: TGTGCCAGCAGCTGGGGAGGCAGTAATGAAAAACTGTTTTTT.

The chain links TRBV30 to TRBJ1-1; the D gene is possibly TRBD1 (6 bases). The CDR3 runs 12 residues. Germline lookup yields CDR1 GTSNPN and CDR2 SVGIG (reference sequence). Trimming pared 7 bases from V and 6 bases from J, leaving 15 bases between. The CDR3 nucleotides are TGTGCCTCACAGGGCCCCGGGGCTGAAGCTTTCTTT. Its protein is CASQGPGAEAFF.